The 10 T cell receptor beta chains given below trace back to one sample, sequenced in a study of blood T cell repertoires in COVID-19. Only in-frame clones appear in the TCRdb table, and some are missing; sequencing was by immunoSEQ multiplex PCR. The sample contains around 60,000 clones, around four fifths of which appear only once. The specimen was peripheral blood. These receptors were taken from a man between 65 and 80 years old with acute or convalescent COVID-19.

The chain links TRBV5-1 to TRBJ1-2; 9 bases map to TRBD1. Per germline, CDR1 SGHRS and CDR2 YFSETQ. Trimming removed 1 base from V and 4 bases from J; junction bases left unmatched: 5. The CDR3 has 15 amino acids. CDR3 nucleotide sequence: TGCGCCAGCAGCTTGTGGGACAGGGAGTCCTATGGCTACACCTTC. Translating gives CASSLWDRESYGYTF.

This clone was recorded once. V and J are TRBV3-1 (or the pseudogene TRBV3-2) and TRBJ2-5; 11 bases are shared with TRBD2. The V gene end was trimmed by 1 base and the J gene end by 2 bases; junction bases not matched to a gene: 0. The CDR3 length is 15 residues. Germline loops: CDR1 LGHDT, CDR2 YNNKEL (reference sequence). The CDR3 spells CASSQGLAGQETQYF. The CDR3, as DNA: TGTGCCAGCAGCCAAGGACTAGCGGGACAAGAGACCCAGTACTTC.

The chain uses TRBV21-1 and TRBJ1-5; the table calls TRBD1, which could not be checked here. TRBV21-1 is marked as a pseudogene. The CDR3 length is 18 residues. The CDR3 loop reads CASSLGALTQNSNQPQHF. The CDR3 nucleotides read TGTGCCAGCAGCTTGGGGGCCCTTACCCAAAATAGCAATCAGCCCCAGCATTTT.

This clone was found once. The chain is built from TRBV4-1 and TRBJ2-1; a possible D gene is TRBD1 (5 bases). The CDR3 extends over 15 amino acids. From germline, CDR1 is MGHRA and CDR2 YSYEKL. V was trimmed by 0 bases and J by 8 bases, leaving 14 bases between them. The chain's CDR3 is CASSQDGRDPYEQFF. The CDR3 DNA reads TGCGCCAGCAGCCAAGATGGCAGGGATCCTTATGAGCAGTTCTTC.

This chain joins TRBV5-1 and TRBJ1-1, with 7 bases that match TRBD1. The CDR3 is made up of 14 amino acids. Germline loops: CDR1 SGHRS, CDR2 YFSETQ. V shed 2 bases and J 1 base; nucleotides not matched to a gene: 2. In DNA form, the CDR3 reads TGCGCCAGCAGCTTCCGGGACAGGAACACTGAAGCTTTCTTT. Translating gives CASSFRDRNTEAFF.

This rearrangement joins TRBV5-4 to TRBJ2-1; TRBD2 matches 12 bases. The V segment lost 4 bases and the J segment 9 bases; nucleotides outside the gene matches: 8. The length of the CDR3 is 15 residues. Germline V gives CDR1 SGHNT, CDR2 YYREEE (reference sequence). CDR3: CASSQGSSGGVEQFF. The CDR3 DNA follows: TGTGCCAGCAGCCAGGGGTCTAGCGGGGGGGTTGAGCAGTTCTTC.

The chain carries TRBV7-3 and TRBJ2-2; 14 positions match TRBD2. The J segment lost 5 bases and the V segment lost 3 bases, leaving 2 bases of the junction unmatched. Germline CDR1 reads SGHTA; CDR2 reads FQGTGA. CDR3 length equals 16 residues. The CDR3 loop is CASSFGTSGGTGELFF. Written as DNA, the CDR3 is TGTGCCAGCAGCTTCGGGACTAGCGGGGGTACCGGGGAGCTGTTTTTT.

The genes are TRBV7-8 and TRBJ1-5, with a tentative D call TRBD1 (6 bases). The CDR3 extends over 15 amino acids. Trimming removed 5 bases from V and 3 bases from J, with 14 bases in between. Germline-derived CDR1 and CDR2 are SGHVS and FQNEAQ. The CDR3 DNA is TGTGCCAGCAGCCCACGCCAGGGGTCCAATCAGCCCCAGCATTTT. Translating it yields CASSPRQGSNQPQHF.

V is TRBV2 and J is TRBJ2-3; D may be TRBD1 (6 bases). Per the germline V gene, CDR1 is SNHLY and CDR2 is FYNNEI. The CDR3 loop spans 15 amino acids. The V end lost 6 bases, the J end lost 1 base, and 14 bases lay between the germline ends. The chain's CDR3 is CASRSDRTRTDTQYF. In DNA form, the CDR3 reads TGTGCCAGCAGATCTGACAGGACCCGCACAGATACGCAGTATTTT.

Of note for this clone: Sequence at one end of the junction differs from germline and may be a read error. The J gene is TRBJ2-1, the V gene TRBV7-7; the D gene is possibly TRBD1 (6 bases). Germline V CDR1 and CDR2: SSHAT, FNYEAQ (reference sequence). The CDR3 has 15 residues. CDR3 bases: TGTGCTAGCAGCCCGACAGGTTATGGTTACAATGAGCAGTTCTTC. It encodes CASSPTGYGYNEQFF.